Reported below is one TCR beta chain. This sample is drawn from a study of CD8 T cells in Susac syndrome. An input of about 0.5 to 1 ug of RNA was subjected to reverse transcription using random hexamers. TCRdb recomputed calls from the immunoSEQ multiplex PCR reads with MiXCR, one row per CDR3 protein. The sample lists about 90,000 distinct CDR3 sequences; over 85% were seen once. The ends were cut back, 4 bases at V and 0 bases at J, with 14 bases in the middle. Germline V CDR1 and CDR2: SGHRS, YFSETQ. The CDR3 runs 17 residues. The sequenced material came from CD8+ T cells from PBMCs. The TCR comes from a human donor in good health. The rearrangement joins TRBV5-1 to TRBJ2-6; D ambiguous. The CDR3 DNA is TGCGCCAGCAGCCCACTCGTGGCTCTCTCTGGGGCCAACGTCCTGACTTTC. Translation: CASSPLVALSGANVLTF.